The 29 T cell receptor beta chains below were found in one sample sequenced in a study of molecular identifiers for immune sequencing clone quantification. Using its own MiXCR run on the PCR reads, TCRdb lists one record per CDR3 protein. Here the sample spans 490,000 or so distinct CDR3 sequences, about 21% being singletons. The sample was naive CD8+ T cells from blood, with Jurkat cell RNA spiked in. The subset: FACS-sorted CD8+CD4-CCR7+CD45RA+ naive T cells. The source of these receptors is a human donor in good health. Some libraries in this study had Jurkat cell RNA spiked in.

This clonotype appeared a single time. Possible read error: a much larger clone is one base away. The chain joins TRBV7-9 to TRBJ1-3; no firm D call. Germline lookup yields CDR1 SEHNR and CDR2 FQNEAQ (reference sequence). The CDR3 sequence is 16 residues long. The germline V and J ends were trimmed by 7 bases and 0 bases, with 16 bases remaining between them. CDR3 region: CASTRFVGISGNTIYF. The CDR3 nucleotides read TGTGCCAGCACTCGTTTTGTCGGAATCTCTGGAAACACCATATATTTT.

The rearrangement uses TRBV14 and TRBJ2-5, with D maybe TRBD2 (5 bases). The ends were cut back, 1 base at V and 5 bases at J, with 11 bases in the middle. In germline, CDR1 is SGHDN, CDR2 FVKESK. This CDR3 region has 14 residues. The CDR3 DNA reads TGTGCCAGCAGCCAAGGACTACTCCGGGAGACCCAGTACTTC. This gives the protein CASSQGLLRETQYF.

The sample holds many counts of this clonotype. The V and J genes are TRBV5-4 and TRBJ2-3; 7 bases line up with TRBD1. Germline assignment: CDR1 SGHNT and CDR2 YYREEE (reference sequence). The V gene end was trimmed by 2 bases and the J gene end by 3 bases; junction bases not matched to a gene: 9. CDR3 length equals 16 residues. CDR3 sequence (DNA): TGTGCCAGCAGCTTCGACAGGGATGTTAGGACAGATACGCAGTATTTT. It translates to CASSFDRDVRTDTQYF.

Many counts were recorded for this clonotype. The J gene is TRBJ2-6, the V gene TRBV4-1; D may correspond to TRBD1 or TRBD2 (5 bases each). Germline V lookup: CDR1 MGHRA, CDR2 YSYEKL. This CDR3 is 18 amino acids long. V lost 0 bases and J lost 4, with 16 bases in between. The CDR3: CASSQERSLGDGANVLTF. CDR3 nucleotides: TGCGCCAGCAGCCAAGAACGGTCCCTCGGGGACGGGGCCAACGTCCTGACTTTC.

The V gene is TRBV19, the J gene TRBJ2-7, with TRBD2 matching 7 bases. V lost 5 bases, J lost 2 bases, and 9 bases stayed unmatched. The CDR3 length is 15 residues. The germline gives CDR1 LNHDA, CDR2 SQIVND (reference sequence). CDR3 protein: CASSPSERGPYEQYF. CDR3 sequence (DNA): TGTGCCAGTAGTCCCTCCGAGCGGGGACCCTACGAGCAGTACTTC. Together with reference TRBV19 and TRBJ2-7, the CDR3 gives the full variable domain: DGGITQSPKYLFRKEGQNVTLSCEQNLNHDAMYWYRQDPGQGLRLIYYSQIVNDFQKGDIAEGYSVSREKKESFPLTVTSAQKNPTAFYLCASSPSERGPYEQYFGPGTRLTVT.

As to this clonotype: One base away lies a much larger clone, so this may be a sequencing read error. The V gene is TRBV28, the J gene TRBJ2-7, with a possible D match to TRBD2 (6 bases). CDR3 size: 14 residues. Per the germline V gene, CDR1 is MDHEN and CDR2 is SYDVKM. The V end was cut by 8 bases, the J end by 0 bases, with 14 bases between. The CDR3 region is CASLGLPISYEQYF. CDR3 coding DNA: TGTGCCAGCTTGGGACTGCCTATCTCCTACGAGCAGTACTTC.

Remarks on this clonotype: A much bigger clone sits one base away, suggesting this may be a read error. The V and J genes are TRBV29-1 and TRBJ1-2; D gene ambiguous. The CDR3 is 12 amino acids. Germline V lookup: CDR1 SQVTM, CDR2 ANQGSEA. V gave up 4 bases and J gave up 10 bases, with 16 bases separating them. CDR3 in DNA: TGCAGCGTTGCCGCGTTGTTACCTGACTACACCTTC. Its protein product is CSVAALLPDYTF.

This rearrangement joins TRBV19 to TRBJ2-6, with D perhaps matching TRBD1 (5 bases). The CDR3 has 15 residues. The V end lost 5 bases, the J end lost 4 bases, and 12 bases lay between the germline ends. Looked up from germline, CDR1 is LNHDA and CDR2 is SQIVND (reference sequence). The CDR3 sequence: CASSVSGYGANVLTF. CDR3 nucleotides: TGTGCCAGTAGTGTATCAGGGTACGGGGCCAACGTCCTGACTTTC.

In this sample, this clonotype turned up a few times. This chain uses TRBV2 with TRBJ2-3; D gene unclear. Trimming stripped 5 bases from V and 6 bases from J, with 12 bases between. The CDR3 is 13 amino acids. CDR1 is SNHLY, CDR2 FYNNEI, per germline. CDR3 in amino acids: CASSSETSDTQYF. Written as DNA, the CDR3 is TGTGCCAGCAGTTCGGAGACATCTGATACGCAGTATTTT.

This clonotype has a handful of counts. J is TRBJ2-7 and V is TRBV6-2 or TRBV6-3; 15 bases are shared with TRBD2. V dropped 5 bases and J dropped 7; count of bases not matched to a gene: 15. The CDR3 loop spans 18 amino acids. CDR1 and CDR2 (germline): MNHEY, SVGEGT. The CDR3 spells CASSKPGLAGGTSDEQYF. The CDR3 region has the DNA TGTGCCAGCAGTAAGCCGGGACTAGCGGGGGGCACGTCTGATGAGCAGTACTTC.

The sample holds a few counts of this clonotype. This chain links TRBV3-1 with TRBJ2-3; the match to TRBD2 covers 11 bases. CDR1 is LGHDT and CDR2 is YNNKEL in the germline V gene (reference sequence). V dropped 2 bases and J dropped 2; count of bases not matched to a gene: 9. The CDR3 is made up of 18 amino acids. CDR3 loop: CASSQLGTSGENTDTQYF. CDR3 DNA: TGTGCCAGCAGCCAACTCGGGACTAGCGGAGAGAACACAGATACGCAGTATTTT.

This clonotype has ten or more counts. The V and J genes are TRBV5-1 and TRBJ2-4, with a weak D call TRBD2 (6 bases). V lost 0 bases to trimming and J lost 0 bases, with 10 bases between them. The CDR3 length is 16 residues. Germline V lookup: CDR1 SGHRS, CDR2 YFSETQ. The CDR3: CASSLGGVGAKNIQYF. The CDR3 DNA reads TGCGCCAGCAGCTTGGGGGGGGTAGGAGCCAAAAACATTCAGTACTTC.

This clonotype was counted ten times or more. J is TRBJ2-5 and V is TRBV5-1; 7 nucleotides line up with TRBD1. Germline loops: CDR1 SGHRS, CDR2 YFSETQ. V shed 3 bases and J 2 bases; nucleotides not matched to a gene: 7. The CDR3 runs to 15 residues. CDR3 sequence: CASSSTGQEQETQYF. The CDR3 DNA is TGCGCCAGCAGCTCGACAGGGCAGGAACAAGAGACCCAGTACTTC. The whole variable domain, remainder taken from reference TRBV5-1 and TRBJ2-5, is KAGVTQTPRYLIKTRGQQVTLSCSPISGHRSVSWYQQTPGQGLQFLFEYFSETQRNKGNFPGRFSGRQFSNSRSEMNVSTLELGDSALYLCASSSTGQEQETQYFGPGTRLLVL.

This rearrangement joins TRBV6-5 to TRBJ2-7, with 7 bases identical to TRBD1. This CDR3 comprises 15 residues. V gave up 0 bases and J gave up 0 bases; unmatched junction bases: 2. Per the germline V gene, CDR1 is MNHEY and CDR2 is SVGAGI. CDR3 in DNA: TGTGCCAGCAGTTACTCCCCAGGGGGCTCCTACGAGCAGTACTTC. Amino acids: CASSYSPGGSYEQYF.

This clonotype appeared a few times. The chain joins TRBV24-1 to TRBJ1-5, with D possibly matching TRBD1 (5 bases). Trimming cost V 3 bases and J 3 bases, with 11 bases left between them. Germline V gene data show CDR1 as KGHDR and CDR2 as SFDVKD. This CDR3 is built from 15 residues. The CDR3 reads CATSDPRQHNQPQHF. The CDR3, as DNA: TGTGCCACCAGTGATCCCCGACAGCACAATCAGCCCCAGCATTTT.

As concerns this clonotype: One base away lies a much larger clone, so this may be a sequencing read error. This chain joins TRBV10-3 and TRBJ2-3; possible D gene TRBD1, 5 bases. The CDR3 is made up of 12 amino acids. V shed 11 bases and J shed 6 bases, with 15 bases lying between them. From germline, CDR1 is ENHRY and CDR2 SYGVKD. The CDR3 here is CASGPFRDTQYF. The CDR3 DNA reads TGTGCCTCAGGGCCTTTCAGGGATACGCAGTATTTT.

This clonotype was seen repeatedly, ten times or more. The chain combines TRBV27 with TRBJ2-7; 7 nucleotides match TRBD1. Losses at the gene ends were 5 bases for V and 2 bases for J; bases not matched to a gene: 9. Per the germline V gene, CDR1 is MNHEY and CDR2 is SMNVEV (reference sequence). The CDR3 loop spans 15 amino acids. CDR3 DNA: TGTGCCAGCAGTCTCCCGGGACAGTGGGCCTACGAGCAGTACTTC. It encodes CASSLPGQWAYEQYF.

This clonotype was detected many times. The chain has TRBV4-1 and TRBJ1-1, with D possibly being TRBD1 (6 bases). Trimming took off 6 bases at V and 4 bases at J, with 9 bases between the two ends. Germline-derived CDR1 and CDR2 are MGHRA and YSYEKL. The length of the CDR3 is 12 residues. CDR3 DNA sequence: TGCGCCAGCAGGTCAGGGGTCACTGAAGCTTTCTTT. Its translation: CASRSGVTEAFF.

The rearrangement joins TRBV11-2 to TRBJ2-7; D is ambiguous. Germline lookup yields CDR1 SGHAT and CDR2 FQNNGV. The CDR3 is 15 amino acids. V was cut by 4 bases and J by 3 bases, with 16 bases left in between. This CDR3 reads CASSYGPKPDYEQYF. The CDR3 bases are TGTGCCAGCAGCTACGGACCGAAACCAGACTACGAGCAGTACTTC.

This clonotype has more than one count but fewer than ten. V is TRBV30 and J is TRBJ1-1; D is possibly TRBD1 (5 bases). The CDR3 is 13 residues long. V was pared by 3 bases and J by 4 bases, with 12 bases between. Germline V gene lookup returns CDR1 GTSNPN and CDR2 SVGIG (reference sequence). In nucleotides, the CDR3 is TGTGCCTGGAGGGGGACCCTCCTCACTGAAGCTTTCTTT. Its protein product is CAWRGTLLTEAFF.

This clonotype has ten or more counts. The chain couples TRBV4-1 to TRBJ2-6; D ambiguous. CDR1 MGHRA and CDR2 YSYEKL come from the germline V gene. CDR3 length equals 16 residues. V lost 0 bases to trimming and J lost 0 bases, with 6 bases between them. The CDR3 region is CASSQDHRSGANVLTF. Written as DNA, the CDR3 is TGCGCCAGCAGCCAAGATCACCGCTCTGGGGCCAACGTCCTGACTTTC.

For this clonotype: Since a much larger clone is just one base distant, this may be a read error. V usage is TRBV30 and J usage is TRBJ2-2; D is possibly TRBD2 (6 bases). Trimming removed 5 bases at V and 6 bases at J, with 10 bases between. Germline CDR1 reads GTSNPN; CDR2 reads SVGIG (reference sequence). The CDR3 loop spans 12 amino acids. The CDR3 is CAWFGSAGELFF. Written as DNA, the CDR3 is TGTGCCTGGTTCGGGAGCGCCGGGGAGCTGTTTTTT. Together with reference TRBV30 and TRBJ2-2, the CDR3 gives the full variable domain: SQTIHQWPATLVQPVGSPLSLECTVEGTSNPNLYWYRQAAGRGLQLLFYSVGIGQISSEVPQNLSASRPQDRQFILSSKKLLLSDSGFYLCAWFGSAGELFFGEGSRLTVL.

This clonotype was seen a handful of times. The gene calls are TRBV13 and TRBJ2-1; D uncertain. CDR1 and CDR2 (germline): PRHDT, FYEKMQ (reference sequence). CDR3 length: 15 residues. With 0 bases removed from V and 8 bases from J, the gap between germline ends came to 14 bases. The DNA for the CDR3 is TGTGCCAGCAGCTTAGGACCCCCAGTTGACTATGAGCAGTTCTTC. This gives the protein CASSLGPPVDYEQFF. Filled out from reference TRBV13 and TRBJ2-1, the complete variable domain reads AAGVIQSPRHLIKEKRETATLKCYPIPRHDTVYWYQQGPGQDPQFLISFYEKMQSDKGSIPDRFSAQQFSDYHSELNMSSLELGDSALYFCASSLGPPVDYEQFFGPGTRLTVL.

This clonotype came up a few times. CDR3 amino acids: CASSPPYGPYRTDTQYF. The CDR3 DNA reads TGTGCCAGCAGCCCCCCCTATGGACCCTACCGCACAGATACGCAGTATTTT. The genes are TRBV11-2 and TRBJ2-3, with D unclear. V lost 5 bases and J 1 base, leaving 19 bases between the germline ends. This CDR3 contains 17 residues. The germline V gene has CDR1 SGHAT and CDR2 FQNNGV.

In this sample, this clonotype turned up a few times. The chain combines TRBV3-1 with TRBJ2-3, with 9 nucleotides matching TRBD2. With 0 bases clipped from V and 3 bases from J, the junction kept 13 bases outside the gene matches. Germline CDR1 reads LGHDT; CDR2 reads YNNKEL (reference sequence). The CDR3 extends over 19 amino acids. CDR3 sequence: CASSQDHMAGGLGTDTQYF. As DNA, the CDR3 is TGTGCCAGCAGCCAAGATCACATGGCGGGGGGGCTAGGGACAGATACGCAGTATTTT.

This clonotype was observed many times. The chain has TRBV4-1 and TRBJ2-7; TRBD2 is a possible D gene (6 bases). Trimming removed 1 base at V and 4 bases at J, with 11 bases between. Germline values: CDR1 MGHRA, CDR2 YSYEKL. The CDR3 extends over 14 amino acids. CDR3 sequence: CASSQARDSYEQYF. Written as DNA, the CDR3 is TGCGCCAGCAGCCAAGCCCGGGACTCTTACGAGCAGTACTTC.

With respect to this clonotype: The junction and the germline gene differ at one end; a read error may be behind it. This chain connects TRBV27 to TRBJ2-5; D might be TRBD2 (6 bases). CDR1 and CDR2 (germline): MNHEY, SMNVEV (reference sequence). The CDR3 has 14 residues. CDR3 bases: TGTGCCGGCAGTTTCTCGGCGGGACAAGAGACCCAGTACTTC. It is translated as CAGSFSAGQETQYF.

In this sample, this clonotype turned up a few times. This CDR3 is missing its conserved last phenylalanine or tryptophan, likely due to a read error. The chain is built from TRBV7-8 and TRBJ1-1, with D hard to call. This CDR3 has 13 residues. CDR1 SGHVS and CDR2 FQNEAQ come from the germline V gene. The V end lost 3 bases, the J end lost 7 bases, and 12 bases lay between the germline ends. CDR3 nucleotides: TGTGCCAGCAGCTTCGACACATATAATGAAGCTTTCCTT. Its translation: CASSFDTYNEAFL.

This clonotype was counted many times. V and J are TRBV27 and TRBJ2-7, with TRBD1 matching over 9 bases. With 4 bases clipped from V and 2 bases from J, the junction kept 3 bases outside the gene matches. There are 14 residues in the CDR3. Germline CDR1 is MNHEY and CDR2 is SMNVEV (reference sequence). The CDR3 loop is CASSYRQGAYEQYF. The CDR3 DNA follows: TGTGCCAGCAGTTATCGACAGGGGGCCTACGAGCAGTACTTC.